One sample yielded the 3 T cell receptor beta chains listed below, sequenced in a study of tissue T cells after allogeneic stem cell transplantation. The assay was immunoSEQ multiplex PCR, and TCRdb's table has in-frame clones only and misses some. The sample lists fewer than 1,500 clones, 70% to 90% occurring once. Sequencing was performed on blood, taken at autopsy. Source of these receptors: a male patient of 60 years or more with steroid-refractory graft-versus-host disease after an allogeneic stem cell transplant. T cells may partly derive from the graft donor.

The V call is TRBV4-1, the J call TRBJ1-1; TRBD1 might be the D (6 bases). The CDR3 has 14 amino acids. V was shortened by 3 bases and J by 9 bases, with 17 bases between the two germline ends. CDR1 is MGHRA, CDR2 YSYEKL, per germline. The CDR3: CASSHPEDRNKAFF. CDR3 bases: TGCGCCAGCAGCCACCCCGAGGACAGAAATAAAGCTTTCTTT.

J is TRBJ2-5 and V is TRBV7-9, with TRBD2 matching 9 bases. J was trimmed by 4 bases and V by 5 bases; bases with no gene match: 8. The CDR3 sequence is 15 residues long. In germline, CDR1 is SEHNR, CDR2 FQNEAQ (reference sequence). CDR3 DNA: TGTGCCAGCAGCCCCCCCTTGCGGGGGGGAGAGACCCAGTACTTC. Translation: CASSPPLRGGETQYF.

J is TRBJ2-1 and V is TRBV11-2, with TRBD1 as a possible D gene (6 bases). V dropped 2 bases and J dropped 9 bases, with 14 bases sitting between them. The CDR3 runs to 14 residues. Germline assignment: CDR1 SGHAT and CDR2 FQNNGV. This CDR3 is CASSLINREGEQFF. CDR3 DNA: TGTGCCAGCAGCTTAATCAACAGGGAAGGTGAGCAGTTCTTC.